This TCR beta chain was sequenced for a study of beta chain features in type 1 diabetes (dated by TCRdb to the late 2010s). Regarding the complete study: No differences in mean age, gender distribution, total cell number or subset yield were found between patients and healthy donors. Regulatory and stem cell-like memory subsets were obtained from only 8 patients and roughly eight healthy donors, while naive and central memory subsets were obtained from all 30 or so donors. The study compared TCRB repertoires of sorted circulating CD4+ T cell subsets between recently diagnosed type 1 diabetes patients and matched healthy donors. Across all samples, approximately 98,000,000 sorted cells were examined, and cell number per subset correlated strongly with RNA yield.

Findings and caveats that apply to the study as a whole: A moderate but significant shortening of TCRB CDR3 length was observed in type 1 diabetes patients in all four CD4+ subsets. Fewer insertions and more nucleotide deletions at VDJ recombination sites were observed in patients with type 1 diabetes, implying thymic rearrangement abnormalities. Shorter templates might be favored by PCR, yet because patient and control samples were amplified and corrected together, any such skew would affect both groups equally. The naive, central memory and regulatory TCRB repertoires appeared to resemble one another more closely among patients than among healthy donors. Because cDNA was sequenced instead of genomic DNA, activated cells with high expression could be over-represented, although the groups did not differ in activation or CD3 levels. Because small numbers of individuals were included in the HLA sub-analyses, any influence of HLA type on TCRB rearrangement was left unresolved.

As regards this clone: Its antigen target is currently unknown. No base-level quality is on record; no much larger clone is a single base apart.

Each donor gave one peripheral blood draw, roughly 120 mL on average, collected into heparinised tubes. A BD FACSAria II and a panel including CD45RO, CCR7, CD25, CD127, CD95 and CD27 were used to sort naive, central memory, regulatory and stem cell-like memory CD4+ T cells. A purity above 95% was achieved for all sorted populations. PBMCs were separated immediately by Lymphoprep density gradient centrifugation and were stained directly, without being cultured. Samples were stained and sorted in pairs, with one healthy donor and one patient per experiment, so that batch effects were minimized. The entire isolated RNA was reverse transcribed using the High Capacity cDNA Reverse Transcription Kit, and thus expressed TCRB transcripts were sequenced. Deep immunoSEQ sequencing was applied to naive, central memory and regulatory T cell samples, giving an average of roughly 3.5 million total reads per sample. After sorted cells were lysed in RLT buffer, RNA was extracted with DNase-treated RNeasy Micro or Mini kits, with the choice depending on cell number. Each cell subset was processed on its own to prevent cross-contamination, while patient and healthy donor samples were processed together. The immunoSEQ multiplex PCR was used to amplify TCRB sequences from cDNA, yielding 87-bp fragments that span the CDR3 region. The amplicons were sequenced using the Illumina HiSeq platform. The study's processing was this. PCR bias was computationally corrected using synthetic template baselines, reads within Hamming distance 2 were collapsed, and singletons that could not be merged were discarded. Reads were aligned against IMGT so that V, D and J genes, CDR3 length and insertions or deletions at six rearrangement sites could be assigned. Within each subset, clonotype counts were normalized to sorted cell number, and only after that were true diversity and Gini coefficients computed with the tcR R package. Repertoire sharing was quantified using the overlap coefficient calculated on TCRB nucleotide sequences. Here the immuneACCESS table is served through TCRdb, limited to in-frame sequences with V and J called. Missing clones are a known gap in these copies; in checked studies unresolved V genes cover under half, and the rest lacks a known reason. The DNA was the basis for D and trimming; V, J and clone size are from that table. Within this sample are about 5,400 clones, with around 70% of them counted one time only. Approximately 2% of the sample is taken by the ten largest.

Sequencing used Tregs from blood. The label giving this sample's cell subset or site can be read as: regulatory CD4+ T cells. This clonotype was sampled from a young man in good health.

The CDR3 loop reads CASSVRLAGSYEQYF. The base sequence is TGTGCCAGCAGTGTGAGACTAGCGGGCTCCTACGAGCAGTACTTC. The chain links TRBV28 with TRBJ2-7, with TRBD2 matching 10 junction bases. The CDR3 goes from the cysteine to the phenylalanine over 15 residues. Just the 45-base CDR3 DNA is kept, in frame starting at base 1. The V end gives up 5 bases and the J end 0 bases, leaving 4 bases in the junction not matched to a gene. Per the germline V gene, MDHEN is the CDR1 and SYDVKM is the CDR2.